The entry that follows covers one T cell receptor beta chain sequence. The sample is drawn from a study of control samples from healthy donors and cancer patients. The CDR3 covers 15 residues. Germline V lookup: CDR1 SGHNT, CDR2 YENEEA. Unmatched junction bases numbered 8, after V lost 5 bases and J lost 7 bases. The protocol was immunoSEQ multiplex PCR, while the TCRdb copy is restricted to in-frame clones and leaves out a portion. The data show 120,000 or so clones, 87% seen once. This TCR came from a middle-aged man in good health. This chain connects TRBV11-3 to TRBJ1-6, with 7 nucleotides matching TRBD1. Sequencing used blood. DNA of the CDR3: TGTGCCAGCAGCGCCCGACAGGGCCACAATTCACCCCTCCACTTT. This codes for CASSARQGHNSPLHF.